These 15 T cell receptor beta chains were sequenced from one sample in a study of technical replicates of blood from several donors (dated 2017 in TCRdb). Library creation used the immunoSEQ multiplex PCR assay. TCRdb holds this immuneACCESS table with in-frame rearrangements only. Some clones are missing; in checked studies, unresolved V genes explain under half, and the rest has no known cause. Present in this sample are about 90,000 clones, around 90% of which were seen just once. The ten largest account for about 0.26% of the sample. Sequenced material: T cells isolated from PBMCs. These TCRs come from a human donor in good health.

This rearrangement joins TRBV2 to TRBJ1-1, with D possibly being TRBD1 (6 bases). Germline values: CDR1 SNHLY, CDR2 FYNNEI. Trimming took 3 bases from V and 3 from J, leaving 8 bases between them. CDR3 length: 13 residues. The CDR3 coding sequence is TGTGCCAGCAGTGACGAGGGGGACACTGAAGCTTTCTTT. It yields the protein CASSDEGDTEAFF.

V and J are TRBV5-4 and TRBJ1-1; D is possibly TRBD1 (5 bases). Germline CDR1 reads SGHNT; CDR2 reads YYREEE (reference sequence). The CDR3 extends over 13 amino acids. V was pared by 1 base and J by 3 bases, with 7 bases between. CDR3 nucleotides: TGTGCCAGCAGCTTGTCCAGGGACACTGAAGCTTTCTTT. It codes for CASSLSRDTEAFF.

The rearrangement links TRBV7-9 to TRBJ2-1, with D possibly being TRBD2 (6 bases). Trimming took 5 bases from V and 10 from J, leaving 24 bases between them. This CDR3 comprises 16 residues. Per germline, CDR1 SEHNR and CDR2 FQNEAQ (reference sequence). The CDR3 DNA is TGTGCCAGCAGCCCACTCCTGCGGGGCCCGACGCGGGAGCAGTTCTTC. This codes for CASSPLLRGPTREQFF.

The chain couples TRBV2 to TRBJ2-1, with 9 bases matching TRBD2. Germline V gene data show CDR1 as SNHLY and CDR2 as FYNNEI. This CDR3 contains 16 residues. With V trimmed by 2 bases and J by 6 bases, 8 bases remained unmatched. In DNA, the CDR3 is TGTGCCAGCAGTGAATCGGGGCTAGCGGGGATCAATGAGCAGTTCTTC. Protein sequence: CASSESGLAGINEQFF.

The CDR3 coding sequence is TGCAGCCAAGAGCGGGTTCTCTACAATGAGCAGTTCTTC. Translation gives CSQERVLYNEQFF. The chain couples TRBV29-1 to TRBJ2-1, with a possible D match to TRBD2 (6 bases). Germline V CDR1 and CDR2: SQVTM, ANQGSEA. This CDR3 comprises 13 residues. V dropped 8 bases and J dropped 3 bases, with 14 bases sitting between them.

The CDR3 here is CASSIVGGVETQYF. In DNA form, the CDR3 reads TGTGCCAGTAGTATAGTTGGCGGGGTAGAGACCCAGTACTTC. The genes are TRBV19 and TRBJ2-5; tentative D call: TRBD2 (6 bases). Germline CDR1 and CDR2: LNHDA and SQIVND (reference sequence). This CDR3 spans 14 amino acids. V was trimmed by 1 base and J by 4 bases, leaving 10 bases between them.

The rearrangement joins TRBV5-1 to TRBJ2-3, with D perhaps matching TRBD2 (6 bases). Germline CDR1 reads SGHRS; CDR2 reads YFSETQ. V was pared by 0 bases and J by 7 bases, with 12 bases between. The CDR3 is 14 amino acids. The CDR3 bases are TGCGCCAGCAGCTTGGCGGCTAGCGTGAATACGCAGTATTTT. Translating it yields CASSLAASVNTQYF.

The rearrangement joins TRBV28 to TRBJ2-7; no clear D gene. V shed 4 bases and J shed 3 bases, with 7 bases lying between them. Germline V CDR1 and CDR2: MDHEN, SYDVKM. The CDR3 runs to 12 residues. In DNA, the CDR3 is TGTGCCAGCAGTTCCCCCTTCTACGAGCAGTACTTC. This codes for CASSSPFYEQYF.

The chain couples TRBV6-4 to TRBJ1-5, with 7 bases identical to TRBD1. The germline gives CDR1 MRHNA, CDR2 SNTAGT. V shed 1 base, J shed 6 bases, and the junction held 6 bases outside the gene matches. The CDR3 runs to 15 residues. CDR3 DNA: TGTGCCAGCAGTGACTTGGACAGGAAGATTCAGCCCCAGCATTTT. It is translated as CASSDLDRKIQPQHF.

V is TRBV11-2 and J is TRBJ2-7; TRBD1 agrees at 9 bases. The germline V gene has CDR1 SGHAT and CDR2 FQNNGV. The ends lost 6 bases at V and 6 bases at J; junction bases unmatched: 12. The CDR3 has 15 residues. CDR3 coding DNA: TGTGCCAGCAGGAAACCGGGACAGGGATCAGGCGAGCAGTACTTC. This translates into CASRKPGQGSGEQYF.

V usage is TRBV7-9 and J usage is TRBJ2-2; D unresolved. The CDR3 length is 15 residues. Germline loops: CDR1 SEHNR, CDR2 FQNEAQ (reference sequence). Deletions cut 1 base from V and 7 bases from J, with 13 bases between. Written as DNA, the CDR3 is TGTGCCAGCAGCTTAGTTCCCTCTGAGTTCGGGGAGCTGTTTTTT. Translating it yields CASSLVPSEFGELFF. The variable domain in full, completed from reference TRBV7-9 and TRBJ2-2, reads DTGVSQNPRHKITKRGQNVTFRCDPISEHNRLYWYRQTLGQGPEFLTYFQNEAQLEKSRLLSDRFSAERPKGSFSTLEIQRTEQGDSAMYLCASSLVPSEFGELFFGEGSRLTVL.

This chain uses TRBV2 with TRBJ2-5; the match to TRBD1 covers 8 bases. Per germline, CDR1 SNHLY and CDR2 FYNNEI. The ends lost 6 bases at V and 3 bases at J; junction bases unmatched: 12. The CDR3 length is 16 residues. In nucleotides, the CDR3 is TGTGCCAGCAGCACCGAGGACAGGGTTGTGGAAGAGACCCAGTACTTC. Its protein product is CASSTEDRVVEETQYF.

The V and J genes are TRBV4-1 and TRBJ2-7, with D possibly matching TRBD2 (6 bases). Germline values: CDR1 MGHRA, CDR2 YSYEKL. The CDR3 spans 15 residues. V lost 0 bases and J 5 bases, leaving 14 bases between the germline ends. The CDR3 DNA sequence: TGCGCCAGCAGCCAAGAATGGAGGGTCGCCAACGAGCAGTACTTC. It translates to CASSQEWRVANEQYF.

The chain combines TRBV4-2 with TRBJ2-3, with TRBD2 matching 10 bases. CDR1 and CDR2 (germline): LGHNA, YNFKEQ. V was clipped by 1 base and J by 3 bases; unmatched bases: 7. This CDR3 comprises 17 residues. CDR3 residues: CASSQAIAGGMTDTQYF. CDR3 in DNA: TGTGCCAGCAGCCAAGCGATAGCGGGAGGTATGACAGATACGCAGTATTTT.

This clone was counted once. J is TRBJ2-2 and V is TRBV11-3; TRBD2 aligns across 14 bases. CDR3 length equals 19 residues. Germline V gene data show CDR1 as SGHNT and CDR2 as YENEEA. V shed 4 bases, J shed 1 base, and the junction held 8 bases outside the gene matches. Written as DNA, the CDR3 is TGTGCCAGCAGCTCTACCCTCGGACTAGCGGGGGGGAACACCGGGGAGCTGTTTTTT. Encoded protein: CASSSTLGLAGGNTGELFF. Based on the CDR3 plus reference TRBV11-3 and TRBJ2-2, the full variable domain is EAGVVQSPRYKIIEKKQPVAFWCNPISGHNTLYWYLQNLGQGPELLIRYENEEAVDDSQLPKDRFSAERLKGVDSTLKIQPAELGDSAVYLCASSSTLGLAGGNTGELFFGEGSRLTVL.